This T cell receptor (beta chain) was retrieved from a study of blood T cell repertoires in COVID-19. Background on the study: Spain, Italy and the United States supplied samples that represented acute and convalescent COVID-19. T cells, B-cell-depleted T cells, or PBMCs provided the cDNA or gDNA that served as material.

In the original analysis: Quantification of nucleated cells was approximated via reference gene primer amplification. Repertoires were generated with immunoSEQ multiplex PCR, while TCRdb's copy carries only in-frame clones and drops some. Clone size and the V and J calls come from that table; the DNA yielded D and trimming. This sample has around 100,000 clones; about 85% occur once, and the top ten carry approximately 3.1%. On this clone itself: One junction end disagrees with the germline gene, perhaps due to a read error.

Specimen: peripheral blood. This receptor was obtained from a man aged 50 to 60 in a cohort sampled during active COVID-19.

The CDR3 protein is CASSLGFEVPNF. CDR3 sequence (DNA): TGTGCCAGCAGTTTGGGTTTCGAGGTTCCAAATTTT. J is TRBJ1-3 and V is TRBV28; D is undetermined. Germline V CDR1 and CDR2: MDHEN, SYDVKM. The CDR3 has 12 amino acids.